These T cell receptor beta chains were read from a single sample in a study of immune evolution from preneoplasia to lung adenocarcinoma. The assay was immunoSEQ multiplex PCR, and TCRdb's table has in-frame clones only and misses some. Of some 9,000 clones in the sample, over 75% are singletons; the top ten hold 2.9%. Material for sequencing was FFPE lung adenocarcinoma in situ tissue. The receptors come from a person aged 70 to 80 with lung adenocarcinoma. The CDR3 runs from the conserved cysteine through the conserved F or W. Fields, in order: clone size, D gene, V gene, J gene, CDR3 DNA, CDR3 protein. D genes are given only for firm matches. Some rows mark clone size as missing; the rest say once, few, many or name a class of expanded clone.

-	-	TRBV19	TRBJ2-5	TGTGCCAGTAGTGGACAGAATCAAGAGACCCAGTACTTC	CASSGQNQETQYF
-	TRBD2	TRBV20-1	TRBJ2-1	TGCAGTGCTAATAAGCGGGGGGAGCAGTTCTTC	CSANKRGEQFF
-	TRBD2	TRBV30	TRBJ2-3	TGTGCCTCCTCTACTAGCGGGGAGGGAGCAGATACGCAGTATTTT	CASSTSGEGADTQYF
few	-	TRBV11-2	TRBJ2-2	TGTGCCAGCAGCTCGGGACAGAACACCGGGGAGCTGTTTTTT	CASSSGQNTGELFF
-	-	TRBV5-6	TRBJ1-1	TGTGCCAGCAGCTCCTCGGACAGGAACACTGAAGCTTTCTTT	CASSSSDRNTEAFF
-	-	TRBV5-6	TRBJ2-5	TGTGCCAGCAGCTTGAGTCCCCAGGGAGGGGGAGAGACCCAGTACTTC	CASSLSPQGGGETQYF
-	-	TRBV14	TRBJ1-1	TGTGCCAGCAGCCAAGATCCGGGAGGGACTGAAGCTTTCTTT	CASSQDPGGTEAFF
-	-	TRBV2	TRBJ2-7	TGTGCCAGCAATAAGGTCCCTGGGCACGAGCAGTACTTC	CASNKVPGHEQYF
-	-	TRBV14	TRBJ1-3	TGTGCCAGCGGAGGCTCTTCCTCTGGAAACACCATATATTTT	CASGGSSSGNTIYF
-	-	TRBV28	TRBJ1-2	TGTGCCAGCGGGTACAGGTATGGCTACACCTTC	CASGYRYGYTF
-	-	TRBV5-6	TRBJ1-1	TGTGCCAGCAGCTTGGTTAAGGGGCGGGGGTGGAACACTGAAGCTTTCTTT	CASSLVKGRGWNTEAFF
-	-	TRBV29-1	TRBJ2-3	TGCAGCGTAGGCAGCACAGATACGCAGTATTTT	CSVGSTDTQYF
-	-	TRBV30	TRBJ2-6	TGTGCCTGGGGACTCCCTGGGGCCAACGTCCTGACTTTC	CAWGLPGANVLTF
few	-	TRBV10-3	TRBJ2-4	TGTGCCATCAGTGAGCCCGGGAAAAACATTCAGTACTTC	CAISEPGKNIQYF